This TCR beta chain came from a study of blood T cell repertoires in COVID-19. Assay: immunoSEQ multiplex PCR; the TCRdb copy retains only in-frame clones and omits some. Seen here are about half a million clones, about 91% observed once, and the top ten hold 0.7% to 1%. In its sample, this clone was seen a few times. Sequenced: peripheral blood. The receptor's source is a man aged 18 to 35 with COVID-19, enrolled during active disease.

The DNA of the CDR3 is TGTGCCAGCTCACCAAGACAGGGGGCCAACCAGCCCCAGCATTTT. Translation gives CASSPRQGANQPQHF. V gene TRBV18 combines with J gene TRBJ1-5; the match to TRBD1 covers 10 bases. CDR1 is KGHSH, CDR2 LQKENI, per germline. The CDR3 runs 15 residues. The J segment lost 7 bases and the V segment lost 2 bases, leaving 5 bases of the junction unmatched.